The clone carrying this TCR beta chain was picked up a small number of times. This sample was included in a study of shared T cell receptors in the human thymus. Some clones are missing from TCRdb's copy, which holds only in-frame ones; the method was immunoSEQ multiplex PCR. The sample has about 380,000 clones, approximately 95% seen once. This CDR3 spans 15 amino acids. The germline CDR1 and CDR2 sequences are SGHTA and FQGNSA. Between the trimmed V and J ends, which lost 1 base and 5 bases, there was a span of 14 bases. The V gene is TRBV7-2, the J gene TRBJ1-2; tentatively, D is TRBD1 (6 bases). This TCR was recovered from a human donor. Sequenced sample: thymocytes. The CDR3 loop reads CASSLERDTGYGYTF. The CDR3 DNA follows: TGTGCCAGCAGCTTAGAGAGGGACACGGGGTATGGCTACACCTTC.